This T cell receptor beta chain was identified during a study of T cells in Graves' hyperthyroidism and ophthalmopathy. Study-wide findings and caveats: Blood also held most thyroid clonotypes expanded beyond 0.001.

Concerning this clonotype: Its antigen is still unknown.

TCR beta CDR3 regions were amplified from RNA transcripts. With the HTBI primer set, the TCR CDR3 went through a first round of RT-PCR. TCRdb reprocessed the multiplex PCR reads via MiXCR and lists one record per CDR3 protein. Among more than 500,000 distinct CDR3 sequences, 13% to 15% were seen once, and the ten largest hold more than 11%. Extraction of PBMCs used under 13 ml of fresh peripheral blood. The germline CDR1 and CDR2 sequences are LNHDA and SQIVND (reference sequence). Trimming shortened V by 6 bases and J by 1 base, and 9 bases separated the two germline ends. The CDR3 contains 13 residues.

This rearrangement joins TRBV19 to TRBJ1-1; TRBD1 is a possible D gene (5 bases). Sequenced sample: blood. This sequence originates from a woman aged 40 to 50 with Graves' hyperthyroidism. CDR3 region: CASRERGNTEAFF. The CDR3 nucleotides are TGTGCCAGTAGGGAGAGGGGGAACACTGAAGCTTTCTTT. The whole variable domain, remainder taken from reference TRBV19 and TRBJ1-1, is DGGITQSPKYLFRKEGQNVTLSCEQNLNHDAMYWYRQDPGQGLRLIYYSQIVNDFQKGDIAEGYSVSREKKESFPLTVTSAQKNPTAFYLCASRERGNTEAFFGQGTRLTVV.